This paragraph reports one T cell receptor beta chain. The target antigen is unknown. This sample was included in a study of cytomegalovirus exposure and HLA in healthy donors. General study points: Rarity characterized most TCR sequences, yet some public TCRs appeared in many donors.

V dropped 5 bases and J dropped 4; count of bases not matched to a gene: 9. The germline CDR1 and CDR2 sequences are MNHNY and SVGAGI (reference sequence). The CDR3 is 16 residues long. Using immunoSEQ multiplex PCR, the repertoire was profiled, and TCRdb retains in-frame clones only, with some absent. The table includes around 190,000 clones, around 80% detected once. The chain carries TRBV6-6 and TRBJ2-2; 8 nucleotides agree with TRBD2. The sequencing input was PBMCs. The sequence was collected from a woman aged 25 to 39 in good health and CMV-seronegative. CDR3 sequence (DNA): TGTGCCAGCAGTGGCCAGGAGCGGGGGACCACCGGGGAGCTGTTTTTT. It is translated as CASSGQERGTTGELFF.